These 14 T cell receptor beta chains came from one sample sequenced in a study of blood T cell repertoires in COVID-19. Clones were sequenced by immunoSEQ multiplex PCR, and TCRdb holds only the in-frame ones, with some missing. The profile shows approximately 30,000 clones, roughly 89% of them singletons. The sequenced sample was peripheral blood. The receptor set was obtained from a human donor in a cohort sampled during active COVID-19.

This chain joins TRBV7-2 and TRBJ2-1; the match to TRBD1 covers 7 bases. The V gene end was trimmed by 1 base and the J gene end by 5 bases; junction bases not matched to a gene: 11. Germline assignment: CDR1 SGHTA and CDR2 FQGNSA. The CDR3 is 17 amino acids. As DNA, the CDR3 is TGTGCCAGCAGCTTAGGGGGGTGGACAGGAGAACACAATGAGCAGTTCTTC. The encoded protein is CASSLGGWTGEHNEQFF.

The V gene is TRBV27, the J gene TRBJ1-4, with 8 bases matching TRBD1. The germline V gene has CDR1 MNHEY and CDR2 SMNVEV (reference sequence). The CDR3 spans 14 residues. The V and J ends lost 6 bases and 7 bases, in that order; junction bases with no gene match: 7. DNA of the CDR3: TGTGCCAGCAGACTTCAGGGGGCGAGTGAAAAACTGTTTTTT. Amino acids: CASRLQGASEKLFF.

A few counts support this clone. The CDR3 DNA is TGTGCCAGCACTCGGACTAGCGGGAGTGGGGCCTACGAGCAGTACTTC. This codes for CASTRTSGSGAYEQYF. The chain uses TRBV2 and TRBJ2-7, with 13 positions matching TRBD2. Looked up from germline, CDR1 is SNHLY and CDR2 is FYNNEI. The CDR3 spans 16 residues. Trimming cost V 7 bases and J 2 bases; bases outside gene matches: 8.

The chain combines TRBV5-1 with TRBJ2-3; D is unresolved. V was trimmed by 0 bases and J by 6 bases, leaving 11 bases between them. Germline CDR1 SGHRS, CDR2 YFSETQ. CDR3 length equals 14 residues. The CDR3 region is CASSLGGWSDTQYF. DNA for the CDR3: TGCGCCAGCAGCTTGGGTGGCTGGTCGGATACGCAGTATTTT. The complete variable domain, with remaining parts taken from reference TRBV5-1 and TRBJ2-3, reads KAGVTQTPRYLIKTRGQQVTLSCSPISGHRSVSWYQQTPGQGLQFLFEYFSETQRNKGNFPGRFSGRQFSNSRSEMNVSTLELGDSALYLCASSLGGWSDTQYFGPGTRLTVL.

CDR3 residues: CASSLGGGPQTDTQYF. The DNA for the CDR3 is TGTGCCAGCAGCTTGGGCGGGGGGCCCCAAACAGATACGCAGTATTTT. The J gene is TRBJ2-3, the V gene TRBV5-5; 8 positions match TRBD2. The CDR3 has 16 amino acids. CDR1 SGHKS and CDR2 YYEKEE come from the germline V gene (reference sequence). After removal of 0 bases from V and 3 bases from J, the junction contained 6 bases not matched to a gene.

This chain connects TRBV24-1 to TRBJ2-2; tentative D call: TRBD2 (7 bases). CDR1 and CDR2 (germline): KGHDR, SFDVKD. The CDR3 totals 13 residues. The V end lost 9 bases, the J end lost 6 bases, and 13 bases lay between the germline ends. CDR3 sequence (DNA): TGTGCCACCTCCGGAGGGGGGGCCGGGGAGCTGTTTTTT. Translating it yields CATSGGGAGELFF.

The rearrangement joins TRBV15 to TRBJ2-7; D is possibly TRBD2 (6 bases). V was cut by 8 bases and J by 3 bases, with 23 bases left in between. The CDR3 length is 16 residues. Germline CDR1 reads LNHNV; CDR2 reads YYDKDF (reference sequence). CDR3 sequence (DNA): TGTGCCACCTCGGAGAGTGTGGGAGGACTTTTCTACGAGCAGTACTTC. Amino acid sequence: CATSESVGGLFYEQYF. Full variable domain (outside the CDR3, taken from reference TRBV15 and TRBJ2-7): DAMVIQNPRYQVTQFGKPVTLSCSQTLNHNVMYWYQQKSSQAPKLLFHYYDKDFNNEADTPDNFQSRRPNTSFCFLDIRSPGLGDTAMYLCATSESVGGLFYEQYFGPGTRLTVT.

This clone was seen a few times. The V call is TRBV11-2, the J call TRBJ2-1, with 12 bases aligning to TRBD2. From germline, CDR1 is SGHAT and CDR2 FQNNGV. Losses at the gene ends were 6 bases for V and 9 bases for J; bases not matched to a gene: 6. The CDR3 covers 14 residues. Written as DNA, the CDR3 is TGTGCCAGCAGGCTAGCGGGAGGGCGGAGTGAGCAGTTCTTC. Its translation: CASRLAGGRSEQFF.

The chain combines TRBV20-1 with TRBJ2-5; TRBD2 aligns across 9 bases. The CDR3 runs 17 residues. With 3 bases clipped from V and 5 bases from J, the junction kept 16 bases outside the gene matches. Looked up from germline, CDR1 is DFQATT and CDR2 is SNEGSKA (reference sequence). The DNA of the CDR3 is TGCAGTGCTAGTCAACTAGCGGGTTACCCGGTTCCCGAGACCCAGTACTTC. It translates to CSASQLAGYPVPETQYF.

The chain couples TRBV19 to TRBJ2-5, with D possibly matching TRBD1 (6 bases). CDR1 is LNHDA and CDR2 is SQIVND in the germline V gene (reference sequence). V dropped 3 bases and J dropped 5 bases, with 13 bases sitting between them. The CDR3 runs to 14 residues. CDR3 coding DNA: TGTGCCAGTAGTATCCGGGACAAGCGGGAGACCCAGTACTTC. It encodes CASSIRDKRETQYF. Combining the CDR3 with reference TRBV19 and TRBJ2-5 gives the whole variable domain DGGITQSPKYLFRKEGQNVTLSCEQNLNHDAMYWYRQDPGQGLRLIYYSQIVNDFQKGDIAEGYSVSREKKESFPLTVTSAQKNPTAFYLCASSIRDKRETQYFGPGTRLLVL.

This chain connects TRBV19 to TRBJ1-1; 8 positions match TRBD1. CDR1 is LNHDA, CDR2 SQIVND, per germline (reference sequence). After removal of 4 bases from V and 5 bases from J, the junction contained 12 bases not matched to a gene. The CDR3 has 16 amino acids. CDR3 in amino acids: CASSTDRGGGRTEAFF. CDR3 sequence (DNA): TGTGCCAGTAGTACCGACAGGGGCGGGGGCAGAACTGAAGCTTTCTTT. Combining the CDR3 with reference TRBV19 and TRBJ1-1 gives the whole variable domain DGGITQSPKYLFRKEGQNVTLSCEQNLNHDAMYWYRQDPGQGLRLIYYSQIVNDFQKGDIAEGYSVSREKKESFPLTVTSAQKNPTAFYLCASSTDRGGGRTEAFFGQGTRLTVV.

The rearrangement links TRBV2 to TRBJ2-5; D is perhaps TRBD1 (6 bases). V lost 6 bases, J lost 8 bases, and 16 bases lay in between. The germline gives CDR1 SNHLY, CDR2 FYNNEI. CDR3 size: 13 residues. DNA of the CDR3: TGTGCCAGCAGGCTGGACAGAACAGCTACCCAGTACTTC. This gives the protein CASRLDRTATQYF.

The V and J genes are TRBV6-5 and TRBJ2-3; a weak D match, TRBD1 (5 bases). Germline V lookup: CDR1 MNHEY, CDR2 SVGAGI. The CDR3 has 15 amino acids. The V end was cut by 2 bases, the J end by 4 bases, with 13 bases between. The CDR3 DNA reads TGTGCCAGCAGTTACACCGGCAGGGCTCCAGATACGCAGTATTTT. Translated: CASSYTGRAPDTQYF.

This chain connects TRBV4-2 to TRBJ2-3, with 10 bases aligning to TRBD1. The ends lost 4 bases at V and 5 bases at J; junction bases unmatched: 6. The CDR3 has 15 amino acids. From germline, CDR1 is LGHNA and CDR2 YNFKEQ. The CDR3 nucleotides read TGTGCCAGCAGCCCTGGACAGGGGGTGGAAGATACGCAGTATTTT. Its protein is CASSPGQGVEDTQYF.